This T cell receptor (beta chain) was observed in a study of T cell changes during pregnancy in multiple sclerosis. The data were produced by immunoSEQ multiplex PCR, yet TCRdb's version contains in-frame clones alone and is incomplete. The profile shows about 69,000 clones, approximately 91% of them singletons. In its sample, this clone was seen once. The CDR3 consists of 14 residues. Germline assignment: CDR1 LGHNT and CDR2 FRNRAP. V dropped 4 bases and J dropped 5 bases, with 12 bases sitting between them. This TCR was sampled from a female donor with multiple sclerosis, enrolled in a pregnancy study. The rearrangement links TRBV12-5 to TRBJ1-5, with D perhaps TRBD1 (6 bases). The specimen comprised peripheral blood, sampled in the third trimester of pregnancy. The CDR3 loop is CASGSTGLYQPQHF. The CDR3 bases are TGTGCTAGTGGTTCAACAGGGTTATATCAGCCCCAGCATTTT.